This T cell receptor beta chain is from a study of blood T cell repertoires in COVID-19. Across the whole study: PBMCs, B-cell-depleted T cells, or T cells were the source of the cDNA or gDNA that made up the material.

V was pared by 1 base and J by 4 bases, with 6 bases between. CDR1 SGDLS and CDR2 YYNGEE come from the germline V gene. The CDR3 length is 13 residues. Original analysis: Using reference gene primer amplification, nucleated cell counts were estimated. Data came from immunoSEQ multiplex PCR; TCRdb stores just in-frame clones and leaves some out. The V and J calls and clone size come from that table; D and trimming were worked out from the DNA. The sample includes about 320,000 clones, 86% seen only once; the top ten take 1.5% to 2%. Sequenced sample: peripheral blood. The source of this sequence is a woman in her fifties or sixties with acute or convalescent COVID-19. This chain joins TRBV9 and TRBJ2-1; D possibly corresponds to TRBD2 (5 bases). CDR3 DNA: TGTGCCAGCAGCGTACGCGGGTACAATGAGCAGTTCTTC. It specifies CASSVRGYNEQFF.